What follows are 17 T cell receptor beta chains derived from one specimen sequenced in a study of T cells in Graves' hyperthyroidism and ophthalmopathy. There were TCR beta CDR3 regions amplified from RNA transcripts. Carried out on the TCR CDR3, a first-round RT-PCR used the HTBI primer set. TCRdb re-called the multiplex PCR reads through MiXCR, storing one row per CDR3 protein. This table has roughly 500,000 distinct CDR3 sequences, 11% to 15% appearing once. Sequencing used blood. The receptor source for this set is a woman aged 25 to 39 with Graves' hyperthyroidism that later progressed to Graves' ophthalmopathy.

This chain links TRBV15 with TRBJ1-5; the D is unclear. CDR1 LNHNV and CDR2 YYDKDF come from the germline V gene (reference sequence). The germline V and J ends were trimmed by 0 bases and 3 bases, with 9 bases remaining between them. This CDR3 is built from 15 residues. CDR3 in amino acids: CATSRDREYNQPQHF. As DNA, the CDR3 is TGTGCCACCAGCAGAGATCGGGAGTACAATCAGCCCCAGCATTTT.

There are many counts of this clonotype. Here the CDR3 DNA reads TGTGCCAGTAGTCGGCAGGGACAGGAAAAACTGTTTTTT. As protein: CASSRQGQEKLFF. This sequence joins TRBV19 and TRBJ1-4; 7 positions match TRBD1. CDR1 is LNHDA and CDR2 is SQIVND in the germline V gene (reference sequence). This CDR3 spans 13 amino acids. With V trimmed by 5 bases and J by 8 bases, 5 bases remained unmatched.

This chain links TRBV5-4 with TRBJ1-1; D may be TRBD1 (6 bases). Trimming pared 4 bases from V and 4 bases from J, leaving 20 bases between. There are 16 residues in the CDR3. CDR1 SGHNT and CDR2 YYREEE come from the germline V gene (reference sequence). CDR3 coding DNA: TGTGCCAGCAGCCTTAAGGACAGTACTGGGGGCACTGAAGCTTTCTTT. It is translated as CASSLKDSTGGTEAFF. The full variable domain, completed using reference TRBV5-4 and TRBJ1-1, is ETGVTQSPTHLIKTRGQQVTLRCSSQSGHNTVSWYQQALGQGPQFIFQYYREEENGRGNFPPRFSGLQFPNYSSELNVNALELDDSALYLCASSLKDSTGGTEAFFGQGTRLTVV.

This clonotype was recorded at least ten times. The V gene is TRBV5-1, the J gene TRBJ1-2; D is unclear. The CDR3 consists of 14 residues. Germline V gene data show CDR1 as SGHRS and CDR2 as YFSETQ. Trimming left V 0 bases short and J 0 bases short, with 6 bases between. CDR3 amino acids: CASSLAVANYGYTF. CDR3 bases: TGCGCCAGCAGCTTGGCAGTGGCTAACTATGGCTACACCTTC.

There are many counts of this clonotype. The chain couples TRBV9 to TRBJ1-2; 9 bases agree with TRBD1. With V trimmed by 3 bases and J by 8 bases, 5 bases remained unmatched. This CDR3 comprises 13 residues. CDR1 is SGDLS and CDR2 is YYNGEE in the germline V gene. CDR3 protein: CASSDPTGGGYTF. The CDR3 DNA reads TGTGCCAGCAGCGATCCGACAGGGGGAGGCTACACCTTC.

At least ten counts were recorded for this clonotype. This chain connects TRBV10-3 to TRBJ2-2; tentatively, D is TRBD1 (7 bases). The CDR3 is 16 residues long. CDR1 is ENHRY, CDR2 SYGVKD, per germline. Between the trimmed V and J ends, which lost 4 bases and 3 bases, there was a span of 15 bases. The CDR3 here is CAISGAGQFDTGELFF. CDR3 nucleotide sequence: TGTGCCATCAGTGGCGCGGGACAGTTCGACACCGGGGAGCTGTTTTTT.

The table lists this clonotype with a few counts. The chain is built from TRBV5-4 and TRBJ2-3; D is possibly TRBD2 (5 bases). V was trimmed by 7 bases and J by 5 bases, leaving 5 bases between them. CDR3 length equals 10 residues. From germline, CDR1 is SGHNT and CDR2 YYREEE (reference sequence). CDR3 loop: CASEGDTQYF. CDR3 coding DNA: TGTGCCAGCGAGGGAGATACGCAGTATTTT.

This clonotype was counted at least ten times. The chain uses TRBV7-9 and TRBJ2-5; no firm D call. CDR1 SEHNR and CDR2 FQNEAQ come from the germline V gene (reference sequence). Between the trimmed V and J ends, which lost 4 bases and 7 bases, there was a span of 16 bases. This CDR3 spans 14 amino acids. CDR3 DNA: TGTGCCAGCAGCTGGGAAGGGATCCAGGTGACCCAGTACTTC. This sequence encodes CASSWEGIQVTQYF.

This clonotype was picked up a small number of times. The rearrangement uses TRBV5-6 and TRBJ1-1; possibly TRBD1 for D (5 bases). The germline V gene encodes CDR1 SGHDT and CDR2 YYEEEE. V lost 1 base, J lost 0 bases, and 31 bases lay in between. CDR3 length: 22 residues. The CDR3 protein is CASSLRFGRGTTGDPLNTEAFF. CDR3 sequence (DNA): TGTGCCAGCAGCTTGCGTTTCGGGCGCGGGACGACCGGGGACCCACTGAACACTGAAGCTTTCTTT. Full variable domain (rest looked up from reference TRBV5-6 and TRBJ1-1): DAGVTQSPTHLIKTRGQQVTLRCSPKSGHDTVSWYQQALGQGPQFIFQYYEEEERQRGNFPDRFSGHQFPNYSSELNVNALLLGDSALYLCASSLRFGRGTTGDPLNTEAFFGQGTRLTVV.

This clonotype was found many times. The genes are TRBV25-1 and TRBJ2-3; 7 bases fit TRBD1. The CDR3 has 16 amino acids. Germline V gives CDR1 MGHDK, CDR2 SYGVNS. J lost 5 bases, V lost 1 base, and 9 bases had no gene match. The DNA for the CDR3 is TGTGCCAGCAGTGAATTGGAGACCACAGGGGTAGATACGCAGTATTTT. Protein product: CASSELETTGVDTQYF.

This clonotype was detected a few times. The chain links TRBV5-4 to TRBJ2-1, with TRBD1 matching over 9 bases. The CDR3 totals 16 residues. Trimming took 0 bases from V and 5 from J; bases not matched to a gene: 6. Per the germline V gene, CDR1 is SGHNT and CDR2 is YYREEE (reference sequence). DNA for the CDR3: TGTGCCAGCAGCTTGGTCTATGGGACAGGGAACAATGAGCAGTTCTTC. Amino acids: CASSLVYGTGNNEQFF.

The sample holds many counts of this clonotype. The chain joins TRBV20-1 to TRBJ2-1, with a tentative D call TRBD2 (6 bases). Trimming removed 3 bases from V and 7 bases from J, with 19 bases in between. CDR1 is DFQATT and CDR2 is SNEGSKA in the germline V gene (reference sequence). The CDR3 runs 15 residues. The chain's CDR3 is CSARDRTRAGNEQFF. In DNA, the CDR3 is TGCAGTGCTAGGGACCGGACCAGGGCGGGAAATGAGCAGTTCTTC.

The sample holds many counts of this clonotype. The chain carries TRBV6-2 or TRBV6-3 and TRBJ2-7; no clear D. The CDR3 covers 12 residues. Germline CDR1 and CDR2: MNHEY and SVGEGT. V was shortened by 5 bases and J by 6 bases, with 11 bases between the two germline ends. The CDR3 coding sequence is TGTGCCAGCAGTGAATCTCGAATCGAGCAGTACTTC. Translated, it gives CASSESRIEQYF.

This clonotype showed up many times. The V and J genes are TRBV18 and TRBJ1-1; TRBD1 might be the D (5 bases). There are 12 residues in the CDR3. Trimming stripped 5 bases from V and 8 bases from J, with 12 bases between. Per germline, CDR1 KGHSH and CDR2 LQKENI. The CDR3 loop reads CASSAGGGEAFF. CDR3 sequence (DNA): TGTGCCAGCTCAGCCGGGGGAGGGGAAGCTTTCTTT. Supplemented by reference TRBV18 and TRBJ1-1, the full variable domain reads NAGVMQNPRHLVRRRGQEARLRCSPMKGHSHVYWYRQLPEEGLKFMVYLQKENIIDESGMPKERFSAEFPKEGPSILRIQQVVRGDSAAYFCASSAGGGEAFFGQGTRLTVV.

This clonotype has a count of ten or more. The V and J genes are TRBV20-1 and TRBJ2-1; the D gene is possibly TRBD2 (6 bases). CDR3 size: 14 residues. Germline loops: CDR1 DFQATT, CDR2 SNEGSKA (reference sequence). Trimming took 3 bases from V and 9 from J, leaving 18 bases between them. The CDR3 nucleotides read TGCAGTGCTAGTTCTTCTTTTTTTAGCGGTGAGCAGTTCTTC. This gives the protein CSASSSFFSGEQFF.

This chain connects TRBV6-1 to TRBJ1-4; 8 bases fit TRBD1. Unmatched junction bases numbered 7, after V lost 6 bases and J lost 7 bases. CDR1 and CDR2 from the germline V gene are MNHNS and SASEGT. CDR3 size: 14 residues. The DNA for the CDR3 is TGTGCCAGCAGCTCCAGGGGGCTTAGTGAAAAACTGTTTTTT. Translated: CASSSRGLSEKLFF.

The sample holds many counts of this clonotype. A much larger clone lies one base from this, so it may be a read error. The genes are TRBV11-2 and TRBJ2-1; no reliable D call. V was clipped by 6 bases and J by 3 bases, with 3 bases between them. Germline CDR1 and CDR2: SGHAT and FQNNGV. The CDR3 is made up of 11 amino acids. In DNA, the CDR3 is TGTGCCAGCAGGTACTACAATGAGCAGTTCTTC. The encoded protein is CASRYYNEQFF.